A single T cell receptor beta chain is shown here with its context. Here immunoSEQ multiplex PCR was the method, and the copy in TCRdb shows in-frame clones only, minus some. This table has 60,000 to 70,000 clones, around 86% appearing once. This sample is part of a study of OX40 agonist ivuxolimab in advanced cancers. There are 16 residues in the CDR3. V was trimmed by 2 bases and J by 7 bases, leaving 17 bases between them. Germline V gene data show CDR1 as MDHEN and CDR2 as SYDVKM. The source was CD4+ or CD8+ T cells sorted from blood, collected in a trial of the OX40 agonist ivuxolimab. This TCR derives from an adult with an advanced solid tumor such as melanoma, head and neck, liver or kidney cancer. This chain joins TRBV28 and TRBJ1-4; D is ambiguous. Written as DNA, the CDR3 is TGTGCCAGCAGTTTACCAACCATGTTTGGTGGTGAAAAACTGTTTTTT. This translates into CASSLPTMFGGEKLFF. The full variable domain, completed using reference TRBV28 and TRBJ1-4, is DVKVTQSSRYLVKRTGEKVFLECVQDMDHENMFWYRQDPGLGLRLIYFSYDVKMKEKGDIPEGYSVSREKKERFSLILESASTNQTSMYLCASSLPTMFGGEKLFFGSGTQLSVL.